This T cell receptor (beta chain) was sequenced in a study of T cell responses to AZD1222 COVID-19 vaccine. The data were produced by immunoSEQ multiplex PCR, yet TCRdb's version contains in-frame clones alone and is incomplete. The table includes around 190,000 clones, roughly 92% detected once. The CDR3 is 12 residues long. V was pared by 3 bases and J by 2 bases, with 5 bases between. The germline gives CDR1 SGHNT, CDR2 YYREEE (reference sequence). Specimen: peripheral blood, collected 28 days after the second AZD1222 dose. This clonotype originated in an adult who received the AZD1222 COVID-19 vaccine. This chain joins TRBV5-4 and TRBJ1-1; D unresolved. The CDR3 here is CASSWDNTEAFF. For the CDR3, the DNA is TGTGCCAGCAGCTGGGATAACACTGAAGCTTTCTTT.